This TCR beta chain is drawn from a study of T-cell reconstitution after alpha-beta-depleted transplantation in children listed by TCRdb under 2016. General notes on the study: The study quantitatively tracked T-cell immune reconstitution after TCRalphabeta/CD19-depleted allogeneic hematopoietic cell transplantation in children using TCR repertoire profiling.

This clonotype was picked up many times. It lacks a known antigen. It has no much larger one-base neighbor in the sample; base qualities were not kept. CDR1 and CDR2, looked up from the germline V gene, are SGHTA and FQGNSA. Trimming removed 1 base from V and 1 base from J, leaving 8 bases between the germline ends. The cysteine opens and the phenylalanine closes a CDR3 of 14 amino acids. The entry retains the CDR3 DNA only, 42 bases that are in frame from base 1. Receptors were amplified or captured by PCR. Sequencing used an Illumina HiSeq 2500. TCR libraries were prepared with molecular barcoding, using unique molecular identifiers to normalize TCRbeta repertoire quantification. Using fastp at Q25 and MiXCR, TCRdb reprocessed the public reads and kept productive beta chains. Rows with a matching CDR3 protein are joined into one entry that keeps the most common DNA and genes. This sample has fewer than 25,000 distinct CDR3 sequences in its table, and approximately 10% of those were observed once. In total, the top ten clones hold roughly 25% of the sample.

The chain employs TRBV7-2 and TRBJ2-7, and TRBD1 may be the D gene, going by 6 matching bases. The material was PBMCs from the stem cell graft donor, obtained from the stem cell graft. The source of this sequence is a human donor who donated a stem cell graft to a child with chronic granulomatous disease. The nucleotides read TGTGCCAGCAGCTTAGGGGACACATCCTACGAGCAGTACTTC. Translated, this is CASSLGDTSYEQYF.